The clone carrying this TCR beta chain was seen repeatedly, ten times or more. J lost 8 bases, V lost 5 bases, and 6 bases had no gene match. This CDR3 is built from 14 residues. Germline V lookup: CDR1 SEHNR, CDR2 FQNEAQ (reference sequence). The time point here: blood at routine non-recurrence follow-up after resection. Unsorted whole RNA samples from tumor, nontumor lung or frozen PBMC were sequenced. This specimen belongs to a study of spatial heterogeneity in lung cancer. Study context: An average of more than ten raw reads was observed per unique TCR and UMI combination.

Using its own MiXCR run on the 5' RACE reads, TCRdb lists one record per CDR3 protein. The table includes fewer than 55,000 distinct CDR3 sequences, 7.4% detected once. The specimen was PBMCs, collected at follow-up. The clonotype was recovered from a female donor with early-stage non-small cell lung cancer. This chain uses TRBV7-9 with TRBJ1-2; 12 bases map to TRBD1. The CDR3 DNA is TGTGCCAGCAGCCCAGGGACAGGGGGCCGAGGCTACACCTTC. It codes for CASSPGTGGRGYTF.